The present T cell receptor (beta chain) was sequenced within a study of cytomegalovirus exposure and HLA in healthy donors. Study-wide background: The use of the same platform for the 120 validation repertoires and the roughly 630 first-cohort repertoires was reported by a later analysis. Findings of the study overall: High specificity and sensitivity for cytomegalovirus status were reported for the classifier. The study flagged 150 to 200 TCR beta chains as cytomegalovirus-associated.

TCRdb's copy holds only in-frame clones and misses some; the assay was immunoSEQ multiplex PCR. The top ten clones hold about 4.5% of a sample with roughly 70,000 clones, under 96% of them seen once. Notes on this clone: As yet, its antigen is unknown.

This clonotype was obtained from a woman aged 18-29 years in good health and CMV-seropositive. The sequenced sample consisted of PBMCs.

The CDR3 region is CASSSAGIAVRLYNEQFF. CDR3 DNA sequence: TGTGCCAGCAGCTCTGCCGGAATAGCGGTCCGTCTTTACAATGAGCAGTTCTTC. The J gene is TRBJ2-1, the V gene TRBV5-8; TRBD2 is a possible D gene (6 bases). Trimming took off 3 bases at V and 4 bases at J, with 23 bases between the two ends. This CDR3 comprises 18 residues. Germline V gene sequence: CDR1 SGHTS, CDR2 YDEGEE.